One and the same sample provided the 13 T cell receptor beta chains below, sequenced in a study of sequential checkpoint blockade in melanoma. Specified treatment: randomized to nivolumab then ipilimumab (arm A) or the reverse (arm B). Generated by immunoSEQ multiplex PCR, the TCRdb table keeps only in-frame clones and is missing some. The table lists approximately 13,000 clones, roughly 27% of them singletons. Sequencing was performed on tumor tissue (inferred from file names), taken from a patient given nivolumab and ipilimumab in sequence. These TCRs come from a human donor with melanoma.

This clone was counted ten times or more. This rearrangement joins TRBV6-8 to TRBJ2-7, with 7 bases aligning to TRBD1. The CDR3 consists of 13 residues. Trimming removed 6 bases from V and 0 bases from J; junction bases left unmatched: 2. The V gene's germline CDR1 is MNHGY and CDR2 SAAAGT. The DNA for the CDR3 is TGTGCCAGCAGGGCAGGGGGCTCCTACGAGCAGTACTTC. This codes for CASRAGGSYEQYF.

This clone was found a few times. V is TRBV6-8 and J is TRBJ2-1; D is unresolved. CDR1 MNHGY and CDR2 SAAAGT come from the germline V gene. This CDR3 spans 15 amino acids. V lost 5 bases and J 4 bases, leaving 15 bases between the germline ends. The CDR3 bases are TGTGCCAGCAGTGATCTCTCGGCTTCATACAATGAGCAGTTCTTC. It codes for CASSDLSASYNEQFF.

This clone was detected only a few times. J is TRBJ2-2 and V is TRBV6-8; tentatively, D is TRBD2 (5 bases). The CDR3 is 14 residues long. CDR1 is MNHGY and CDR2 is SAAAGT in the germline V gene. CDR3 nucleotide sequence: TGTACAACCAAAGCGGACTTAAACACCGGGGAGCTGTTTTTT. Translation gives CTTKADLNTGELFF.

The rearrangement joins TRBV29-1 to TRBJ1-1; 7 nucleotides agree with TRBD1. Germline assignment: CDR1 SQVTM and CDR2 ANQGSEA. This CDR3 contains 15 residues. V was pared by 1 base and J by 3 bases, with 8 bases of the junction left unmatched. The CDR3 DNA reads TGCAGCGTTGAAGGGACCCGACAGGGAGACACTGAAGCTTTCTTT. Encoded protein: CSVEGTRQGDTEAFF.

The rearrangement joins TRBV11-3 to TRBJ2-7, with TRBD2 identical over 15 bases. This CDR3 is 16 amino acids long. Germline V gene sequence: CDR1 SGHNT, CDR2 YENEEA. Trimming cost V 5 bases and J 2 bases; bases outside gene matches: 4. Written as DNA, the CDR3 is TGTGCCAGCAGCGGGGGACTAGCGGGAGGCACCTACGAGCAGTACTTC. This gives the protein CASSGGLAGGTYEQYF. Full variable domain (outside the CDR3, taken from reference TRBV11-3 and TRBJ2-7): EAGVVQSPRYKIIEKKQPVAFWCNPISGHNTLYWYLQNLGQGPELLIRYENEEAVDDSQLPKDRFSAERLKGVDSTLKIQPAELGDSAVYLCASSGGLAGGTYEQYFGPGTRLTVT.

This clone has just a few counts. V gene TRBV9 combines with J gene TRBJ1-1, with 7 bases lining up with TRBD1. J gave up 0 bases and V 4 bases, and 18 bases lay outside the gene matches. Germline lookup yields CDR1 SGDLS and CDR2 YYNGEE. This CDR3 region has 19 residues. For the CDR3, the DNA is TGTGCCAGCAGCCCCGAGGGGGCTCCGGGACGTTACATGAACACTGAAGCTTTCTTT. It yields the protein CASSPEGAPGRYMNTEAFF.

This clone was seen a handful of times. The chain combines TRBV6-8 with TRBJ1-3; TRBD1 agrees at 11 bases. CDR3 size: 16 residues. The trim removed 6 bases at V and 0 bases at J, leaving 4 bases unmatched. Germline V CDR1 and CDR2: MNHGY, SAAAGT. The DNA of the CDR3 is TGTGCCAGCAGCCCAGGACAGGGGGCCTCTGGAAACACCATATATTTT. It codes for CASSPGQGASGNTIYF.

This clone was counted between two and nine times. V and J are TRBV4-1 and TRBJ1-1; D not certain. The CDR3 covers 13 residues. V was pared by 0 bases and J by 2 bases, with 4 bases between. Germline CDR1 MGHRA, CDR2 YSYEKL. The CDR3 loop reads CASSQDVNTEAFF. The CDR3 coding sequence is TGCGCCAGCAGCCAAGACGTAAACACTGAAGCTTTCTTT.

This clone was detected ten times or more. The gene calls are TRBV11-3 and TRBJ2-1, with TRBD2 matching over 8 bases. This CDR3 is built from 17 residues. Per germline, CDR1 SGHNT and CDR2 YENEEA. Losses at the gene ends were 1 base for V and 3 bases for J; bases not matched to a gene: 8. The CDR3: CASSLGSGSHLYNEQFF. CDR3 sequence (DNA): TGTGCCAGCAGCTTAGGGAGCGGGAGTCACCTCTACAATGAGCAGTTCTTC.

V is TRBV28 and J is TRBJ1-1, with D tentatively TRBD1 (6 bases). CDR1 is MDHEN, CDR2 SYDVKM, per germline. This CDR3 has 13 amino acids. V lost 10 bases and J 5 bases, leaving 17 bases between the germline ends. This chain's CDR3 is CAIPYRDLTEAFF. The CDR3 DNA follows: TGTGCCATCCCCTACAGGGATTTGACTGAAGCTTTCTTT.

This clone has only a few counts. This rearrangement joins TRBV9 to TRBJ2-7; possible D gene TRBD2, 6 bases. The V end lost 2 bases, the J end lost 2 bases, and 11 bases lay between the germline ends. Looked up from germline, CDR1 is SGDLS and CDR2 is YYNGEE. The CDR3 loop spans 14 amino acids. The chain's CDR3 is CASSVRGEPYEQYF. The CDR3, as DNA: TGTGCCAGCAGCGTGCGGGGAGAGCCCTACGAGCAGTACTTC.

The chain has TRBV6-8 and TRBJ2-7, with TRBD2 as a possible D gene (6 bases). Germline-derived CDR1 and CDR2 are MNHGY and SAAAGT. The CDR3 runs 16 residues. V dropped 6 bases and J dropped 5 bases, with 23 bases sitting between them. The CDR3 loop reads CASRRLGMGEFNEQYF. As DNA, the CDR3 is TGTGCCAGCAGGCGACTAGGAATGGGGGAGTTTAACGAGCAGTACTTC.

Within the sample, this clone is large. J is TRBJ2-7 and V is TRBV6-8; no clear D gene. V lost 7 bases and J 4 bases, leaving 23 bases between the germline ends. The CDR3 totals 16 residues. Germline V gives CDR1 MNHGY, CDR2 SAAAGT. The CDR3 DNA is TGTGCCAGCACCTCCGACCCCGCAGGAGACTTATACGAGCAGTACTTC. As protein: CASTSDPAGDLYEQYF.